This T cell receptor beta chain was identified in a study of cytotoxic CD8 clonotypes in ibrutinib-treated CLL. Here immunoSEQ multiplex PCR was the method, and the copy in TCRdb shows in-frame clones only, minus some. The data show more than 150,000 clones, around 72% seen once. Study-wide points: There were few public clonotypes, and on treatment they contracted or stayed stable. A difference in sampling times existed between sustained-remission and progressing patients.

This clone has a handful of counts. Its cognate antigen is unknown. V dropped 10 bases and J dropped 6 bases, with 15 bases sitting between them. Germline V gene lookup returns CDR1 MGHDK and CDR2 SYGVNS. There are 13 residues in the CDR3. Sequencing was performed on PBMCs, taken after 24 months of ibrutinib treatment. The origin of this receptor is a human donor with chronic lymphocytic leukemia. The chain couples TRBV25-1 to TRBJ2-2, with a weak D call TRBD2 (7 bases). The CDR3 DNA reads TGTGCCACCGGGGGGCAGGGTGCCGGGGAGCTGTTTTTT. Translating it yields CATGGQGAGELFF.